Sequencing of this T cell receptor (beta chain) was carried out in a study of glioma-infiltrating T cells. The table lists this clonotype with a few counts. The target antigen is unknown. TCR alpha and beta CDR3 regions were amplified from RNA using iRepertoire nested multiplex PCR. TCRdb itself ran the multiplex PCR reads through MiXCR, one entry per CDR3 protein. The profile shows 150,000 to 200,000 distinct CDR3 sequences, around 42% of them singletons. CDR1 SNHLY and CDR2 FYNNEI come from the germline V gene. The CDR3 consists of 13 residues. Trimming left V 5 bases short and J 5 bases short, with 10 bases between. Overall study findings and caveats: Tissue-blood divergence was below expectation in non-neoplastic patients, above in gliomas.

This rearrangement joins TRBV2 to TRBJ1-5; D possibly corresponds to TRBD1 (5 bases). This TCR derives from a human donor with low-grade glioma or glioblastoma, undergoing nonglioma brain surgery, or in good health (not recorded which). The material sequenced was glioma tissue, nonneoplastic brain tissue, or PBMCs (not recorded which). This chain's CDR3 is CASSRDQDQPQHF. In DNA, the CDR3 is TGTGCCAGCAGTCGGGACCAGGATCAGCCCCAGCATTTT.